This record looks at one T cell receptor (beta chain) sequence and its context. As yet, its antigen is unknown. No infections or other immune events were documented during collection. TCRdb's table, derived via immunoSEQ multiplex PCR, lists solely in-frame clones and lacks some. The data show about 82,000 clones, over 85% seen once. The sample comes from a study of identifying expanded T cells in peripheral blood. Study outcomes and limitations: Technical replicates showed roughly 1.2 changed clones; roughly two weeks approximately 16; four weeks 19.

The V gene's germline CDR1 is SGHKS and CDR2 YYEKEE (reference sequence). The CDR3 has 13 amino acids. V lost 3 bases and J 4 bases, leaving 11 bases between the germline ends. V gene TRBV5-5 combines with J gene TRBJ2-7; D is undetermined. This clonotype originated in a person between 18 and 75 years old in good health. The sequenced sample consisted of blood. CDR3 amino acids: CASSSGTWYEQYF. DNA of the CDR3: TGTGCCAGCAGCTCCGGTACCTGGTACGAGCAGTACTTC.